A single T cell receptor (beta chain) is shown here with its context. This clone is deemed medium-sized (0.01 to 0.1%). Its specific antigen is unknown. The record has no base qualities; no much larger clone is one base away. Receptor libraries were prepared by PCR. Sequencing instrument: Illumina HiSeq 4000. The TCR beta-chain CDR3 region of each patient was profiled by high-throughput sequencing. Under the source paper's analysis protocol: The researchers built a classifier to tell apart papillary thyroid cancer patients with distant metastasis, based on CDR3 differences among clinicopathological groups. The Shannon index was used to assess repertoire diversity, and the Morisita-Horn index was used to assess tumor-blood repertoire similarity. TCRdb's own reprocessing of the public reads used fastp at Q25 and MiXCR and kept productive beta chains. The V and J calls here are based on TCRdb, not the publication. The sample table contains more than 10,000 clones; only one count was recorded for 10% to 15% of them. The top ten clonotypes cover roughly an eighth of the sample.

No patient had received any treatment before thyroid surgery. Using T-cell receptor beta sequencing, the study looked back at clinical samples from patients collected from the early 2010s to the late 2010s. These data come from a study of metastatic and nonmetastatic thyroid tumors (dated by TCRdb to 2020 to 2022). Study-level background: The researchers compared repertoires between peripheral blood samples and tumor or nodule tissue samples from patients with malignant or benign thyroid disease. Results and caveats for the whole study, not just this receptor: In both blood and tumor samples, malignant tumors were reported to have significantly higher TCR beta diversity than benign nodules.

Specimen: blood. The receptor comes from a female donor with papillary thyroid cancer or a benign thyroid nodule (not recorded which). Some clones in this sample may be carry-over from other donors' samples.

The DNA sequence is as follows: TGTGCCAGCAGTCGACTAGCGGGGAACACCGGGGAGCTGTTTTTT. This yields the protein CASSRLAGNTGELFF. The rearrangement joined TRBV6-1 to TRBJ2-2, and 10 bases in between align with TRBD2. CDR1 and CDR2 are read off the germline V gene as MNHNS and SASEGT. The CDR3 starts with the cysteine, ends with the phenylalanine, and has 15 residues. The only DNA kept is the CDR3, 45 bases in frame from the first base. V loses 5 bases at its end and J loses 1 base; junction bases beyond the gene matches: 1.